This note documents a single TCR beta chain sequence. Its recognized antigen is unknown. No qualities accompany the bases; no much larger clone lies one base away. CDR1 and CDR2 are read off the germline V gene as SGDLS and YYNGEE. The CDR3 spans 15 residues, from the cysteine through the phenylalanine. The sequence is cut down to CDR3 DNA, 45 bases in frame from base 1. The germline ends are 10 bases apart after V is trimmed by 1 base and J by 2 bases. These data come from a study of CD8+ T cells in alopecia areata listed by TCRdb under 2018. Context from the whole study: The treated patients took part in an open-label pilot trial in which moderate-to-severe alopecia areata was treated with oral tofacitinib at 5 to 10 mg twice daily. Patients received tofacitinib for 6 to 18 months and were then followed off drug for 6 months to check for delayed response and recurrence. Amplification of TCRbeta CDR3 regions was done by immunoSEQ multiplex PCR using 35 Vbeta forward primers and 13 Jbeta reverse primers. Scalp clonality was compared across normal scalp (n=4), patchy alopecia areata scalp (n=8), and alopecia totalis/universalis scalp (n=8). RNA was obtained with the PAXgene miRNA kit for fixed scalp, the miRNeasy kit for PBMCs, and the RNeasy kit for mouse skin. Patients on tofacitinib were biopsied at baseline and after 4 and 24 weeks of treatment, and several of the patients also had a later scalp biopsy. In both human patients and the C3H/HeJ mouse model, the study applied high-throughput TCRbeta sequencing to look at T cell clonal expansion in alopecia areata. Scalp tissue and sorted CD4+ and CD8+ peripheral blood T cells from patchy and totalis/universalis alopecia areata patients and from healthy controls were covered by human TCRbeta sequencing.

What the authors observed across the whole study: Unlike mouse skin, which is dominated by gammadelta T cells, normal human skin has resident alphabeta T cells that are also sequenced, and this complicates analysis of the scalp TCR repertoire. Lesional scalp, especially in alopecia totalis/universalis, showed higher clonality and more expanded CD8+ clones than normal scalp, suggesting antigenic drive. Shared TCR sequences between patients were less evident than in mice, which may be partly attributable to HLA diversity in the patient population.

The time point label of this sample denotes: baseline before oral tofacitinib. Peripheral blood and lesional scalp punch biopsies were obtained from patients with alopecia areata. PBMCs were isolated by density centrifugation and stained for CD3, CD4 and CD8, after which CD4+ and CD8+ T cells were sorted on a FACSAria. Libraries were made using the immunoSEQ multiplex PCR assay. To provide template for TCR sequencing, every sample had RNA extracted and reverse transcribed into cDNA. First-strand cDNA was synthesized with SuperScript III using a 2:1 mix of oligo-dT and random hexamers. Amplification bias was assessed with a synthetic immune receptor repertoire, and residual bias was removed computationally. The source study handled its data this way. Raw reads were preprocessed to remove errors, and CDR3 was defined according to IMGT conventions as the region from the conserved cysteine to phenylalanine. Clonality was calculated as 1 minus Shannon entropy normalized by log2 of the number of productive unique TCRs. CD4 or CD8 identity of scalp clones was inferred by cross-referencing scalp TCRbeta sequences with sorted blood CD4 and CD8 repertoires. The source is immuneACCESS, and TCRdb retained only in-frame sequences with V and J called. Part of the clones is not carried over; for the studies checked, unresolved V genes explain less than half of this, and the remainder is unexplained. V and J calls plus clone size are reproduced from that table; the DNA served to infer D and trimming. This sample has more than 200,000 clones in its table, and around 67% of those were observed once. More than 0.95% of the sample is taken by the ten largest.

Sequencing was performed on CD4+ T cells sorted from blood, taken at week 0. The TCR originated in a human donor with alopecia areata. This chain is built from TRBV9 and TRBJ2-1; the D gene assignment is perhaps TRBD1 or TRBD2, with each matching 5 bases. In nucleotide form, the sequence is TGTGCCAGCAGCGTAAGGGACGGCCCCTACAATGAGCAGTTCTTC. The resulting protein is CASSVRDGPYNEQFF.